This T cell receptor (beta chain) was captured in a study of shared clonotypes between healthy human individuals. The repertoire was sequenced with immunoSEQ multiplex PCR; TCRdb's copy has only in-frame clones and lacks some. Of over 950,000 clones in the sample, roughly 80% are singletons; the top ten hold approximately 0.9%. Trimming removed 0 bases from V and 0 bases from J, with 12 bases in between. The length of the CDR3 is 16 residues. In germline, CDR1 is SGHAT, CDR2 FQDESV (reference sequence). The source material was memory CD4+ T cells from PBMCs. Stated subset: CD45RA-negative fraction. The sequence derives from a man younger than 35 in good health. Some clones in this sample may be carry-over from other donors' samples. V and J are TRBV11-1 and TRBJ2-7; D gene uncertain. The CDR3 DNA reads TGTGCCAGCAGCTTAGCGGCACAATCGAGCTCCTACGAGCAGTACTTC. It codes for CASSLAAQSSSYEQYF.